This entry lists 10 T cell receptor beta chains sequenced from one sample in a study of vaccination and CD4 T cells after COVID-19. Their target antigens are unknown. Treatment indicated: approximately nine-day PBMC culture with coronavirus spike peptide pools or control peptides (ViraFEST assay). The Oncomine TCR Beta short-read assay was applied to DNA of cultured CD4+ T cells. TCRdb fed the PCR reads into MiXCR, producing one record per CDR3 protein. The sample consists of roughly 13,000 distinct CDR3 sequences, about 50% of them appearing once. Sample: CD4+ T cells from blood, cultured in vitro. These receptors all stem from a human donor who had recovered from COVID-19.

The chain carries TRBV6-1 and TRBJ1-1, with D maybe TRBD1 (5 bases). The CDR3 is 13 residues long. The V and J ends lost 7 bases and 9 bases respectively, with 18 bases between them. In germline, CDR1 is MNHNS, CDR2 SASEGT. The CDR3 sequence: CASTSLGQGKAFF. The DNA for the CDR3 is TGTGCCAGCACCAGTTTGGGGCAGGGAAAAGCTTTCTTT.

The V call is TRBV5-1, the J call TRBJ2-5; 7 bases agree with TRBD1. This CDR3 is 14 amino acids long. CDR1 is SGHRS and CDR2 is YFSETQ in the germline V gene. Germline trimming cut 4 bases from V and 2 bases from J; bases unmatched to any gene: 5. The DNA of the CDR3 is TGCGCCAGCAGCCAACCGGGACAGCAAGAGACCCAGTACTTC. Its protein product is CASSQPGQQETQYF.

This clonotype turned up a few times. The chain joins TRBV6-2 or TRBV6-3 to TRBJ1-2, with 9 nucleotides matching TRBD1. The length of the CDR3 is 17 residues. The V gene end was trimmed by 0 bases and the J gene end by 3 bases; junction bases not matched to a gene: 8. CDR1 MNHEY and CDR2 SVGEGT come from the germline V gene. DNA for the CDR3: TGTGCCAGCAGTTACTCGATTCTAAGGACAGGGGACTATGGCTACACCTTC. This encodes CASSYSILRTGDYGYTF.

V is TRBV7-2 and J is TRBJ2-3, with 8 bases that match TRBD2. Trimming cost V 7 bases and J 1 base; bases outside gene matches: 1. The germline gives CDR1 SGHTA, CDR2 FQGNSA. This CDR3 has 13 residues. CDR3 sequence (DNA): TGTGCCAGCAAAGCGGGGGGCACAGATACGCAGTATTTT. Amino acids: CASKAGGTDTQYF.

This clonotype was seen only once. The J gene is TRBJ2-7, the V gene TRBV5-4; 8 bases match TRBD1. The germline gives CDR1 SGHNT, CDR2 YYREEE (reference sequence). V gave up 0 bases and J gave up 4 bases; unmatched junction bases: 9. This CDR3 region has 16 residues. The CDR3 nucleotides read TGTGCCAGCAGCTTGGCCGCGGGACAGGAGGGGTACGAGCAGTACTTC. Amino acids: CASSLAAGQEGYEQYF. The full variable domain, with the rest looked up from reference TRBV5-4 and TRBJ2-7, is ETGVTQSPTHLIKTRGQQVTLRCSSQSGHNTVSWYQQALGQGPQFIFQYYREEENGRGNFPPRFSGLQFPNYSSELNVNALELDDSALYLCASSLAAGQEGYEQYFGPGTRLTVT.

This sequence joins TRBV7-2 and TRBJ2-3; 11 nucleotides align to TRBD2. The CDR3 is 18 residues long. Germline trimming cut 3 bases from V and 4 bases from J; bases unmatched to any gene: 12. CDR1 and CDR2 from the germline V gene are SGHTA and FQGNSA. CDR3 loop: CASSFQGTSGLGADTQYF. The CDR3 DNA follows: TGTGCCAGCAGCTTCCAAGGGACTAGCGGCCTGGGGGCAGATACGCAGTATTTT.

The chain carries TRBV12-5 and TRBJ2-4; a weak D match, TRBD2 (5 bases). This CDR3 is 12 amino acids long. Germline CDR1 LGHNT, CDR2 FRNRAP. V was clipped by 5 bases and J by 6 bases, with 8 bases between them. The CDR3, as DNA: TGTGCTAGTGGTATAGAGGGAAACATTCAGTACTTC. It is translated as CASGIEGNIQYF.

This clonotype was observed a few times. The V and J genes are TRBV20-1 and TRBJ2-5, with unresolved D. Germline CDR1 reads DFQATT; CDR2 reads SNEGSKA (reference sequence). The germline V and J ends were trimmed by 6 bases and 1 base, with 12 bases remaining between them. The CDR3 contains 13 residues. The CDR3 is CSAIVPLQETQYF. In DNA, the CDR3 is TGCAGTGCAATTGTCCCCCTCCAAGAGACCCAGTACTTC.

The chain combines TRBV2 with TRBJ2-5; D gene ambiguous. The ends were cut back, 5 bases at V and 4 bases at J, with 2 bases in the middle. The CDR3 is 10 amino acids. The germline CDR1 and CDR2 sequences are SNHLY and FYNNEI. CDR3 region: CASSLETQYF. CDR3 sequence (DNA): TGTGCCAGCAGTTTAGAGACCCAGTACTTC.

The chain employs TRBV7-2 and TRBJ2-7, with D possibly being TRBD2 (5 bases). The V gene's germline CDR1 is SGHTA and CDR2 FQGNSA. Trimming left V 5 bases short and J 5 bases short, with 16 bases between. CDR3 length: 14 amino acids. CDR3 protein: CASSRAAKRDEQYF. The CDR3 bases are TGTGCCAGCAGCCGAGCGGCCAAACGGGACGAGCAGTACTTC. The full variable domain, its missing parts supplied by reference TRBV7-2 and TRBJ2-7, is GAGVSQSPSNKVTEKGKDVELRCDPISGHTALYWYRQSLGQGLEFLIYFQGNSAPDKSGLPSDRFSAERTGGSVSTLTIQRTQQEDSAVYLCASSRAAKRDEQYFGPGTRLTVT.